Below are 5 T cell receptor beta chains sequenced from a single sample in a study of shared clonotypes between healthy human individuals. Libraries were prepared by immunoSEQ multiplex PCR; TCRdb keeps only in-frame clonotypes and omits some of them. The data hold approximately 480,000 clones, with about 80% observed a single time. The specimen was PBMCs. The receptor set was obtained from a woman between 35 and 50 years old in good health. Some clones in this sample may be carry-over from other donors' samples.

The V call is TRBV7-2, the J call TRBJ2-7; D gene unclear. CDR3 length: 14 amino acids. V lost 2 bases, J lost 4 bases, and 12 bases lay in between. Germline V gene sequence: CDR1 SGHTA, CDR2 FQGNSA. The CDR3 DNA is TGTGCCAGCAGCTTAATGGTCACCTCTTACGAGCAGTACTTC. Encoded protein: CASSLMVTSYEQYF. Combining the CDR3 with reference TRBV7-2 and TRBJ2-7 gives the whole variable domain GAGVSQSPSNKVTEKGKDVELRCDPISGHTALYWYRQSLGQGLEFLIYFQGNSAPDKSGLPSDRFSAERTGGSVSTLTIQRTQQEDSAVYLCASSLMVTSYEQYFGPGTRLTVT.

The chain recombines TRBV5-1 with TRBJ1-2, with D possibly TRBD1 on 5 matching bases. This CDR3 spans 15 amino acids. Germline lookup yields CDR1 SGHRS and CDR2 YFSETQ. Trimming removed 0 bases from V and 8 bases from J, with 17 bases in between. The CDR3 reads CASSLDWQGSVGYTF. CDR3 bases: TGCGCCAGCAGCTTGGACTGGCAGGGTTCGGTCGGCTACACCTTC.

This clone was counted a few times. J is TRBJ1-1 and V is TRBV11-1; a weak D match, TRBD1 (6 bases). CDR1 is SGHAT and CDR2 is FQDESV in the germline V gene (reference sequence). The CDR3 loop spans 14 amino acids. The ends were cut back, 5 bases at V and 0 bases at J, with 10 bases in the middle. The CDR3 region is CASSRDTMNTEAFF. CDR3 in DNA: TGTGCCAGCAGCCGGGACACAATGAACACTGAAGCTTTCTTT.

This chain connects TRBV30 to TRBJ2-7; weak D call: TRBD2 (6 bases). This CDR3 has 14 residues. The germline V gene has CDR1 GTSNPN and CDR2 SVGIG (reference sequence). V lost 0 bases and J 3 bases, leaving 12 bases between the germline ends. The CDR3 coding sequence is TGTGCCTGGAGTGTAACGGGAGTGGGCTACGAGCAGTACTTC. Translating it yields CAWSVTGVGYEQYF.

The V and J genes are TRBV7-2 and TRBJ2-1, with 9 bases matching TRBD2. The CDR3 is 16 amino acids. CDR1 SGHTA and CDR2 FQGNSA come from the germline V gene. V trimming: 5 bases; J trimming: 10 bases; junction bases outside the gene matches: 15. This CDR3 reads CASSPPVAGVFWEQFF. In DNA, the CDR3 is TGTGCCAGCAGCCCCCCCGTAGCGGGAGTGTTTTGGGAGCAGTTCTTC. The full variable domain, with the rest looked up from reference TRBV7-2 and TRBJ2-1, is GAGVSQSPSNKVTEKGKDVELRCDPISGHTALYWYRQSLGQGLEFLIYFQGNSAPDKSGLPSDRFSAERTGGSVSTLTIQRTQQEDSAVYLCASSPPVAGVFWEQFFGPGTRLTVL.